The clone carrying this T cell receptor (beta chain) showed up just a few times. This entry belongs to a study of T cells in Graves' hyperthyroidism and ophthalmopathy. Amplified regions were TCR beta CDR3 sequences from RNA transcripts. HTBI primers were the set used in a first-round RT-PCR of the TCR CDR3. MiXCR was run by TCRdb on the multiplex PCR reads, yielding one entry per CDR3 protein. The sample lists about 560,000 distinct CDR3 sequences, over 15% seen once, with more than 15% in the top ten. Diagnosis rested on symptoms, serum thyroxine and TRAb, thyroid ultrasound, and orbital computed tomography. The CDR3 contains 15 residues. The ends lost 6 bases at V and 2 bases at J; junction bases unmatched: 11. Germline CDR1 and CDR2: DFQATT and SNEGSKA (reference sequence).

V is TRBV20-1 and J is TRBJ2-7; 9 bases agree with TRBD2. The sequencing sample was made of blood. This TCR came from a woman between 18 and 29 years old with Graves' hyperthyroidism. CDR3: CSARGPSGIAYEQYF. The CDR3 nucleotides read TGCAGTGCCCGAGGTCCTAGCGGGATCGCCTACGAGCAGTACTTC.